Listed here are 8 T cell receptor beta chains from one sample, sequenced in a study of beta chain features in type 1 diabetes. General observations from the study: The study found moderately but significantly shorter TCRB CDR3s in all four CD4+ subsets of Type 1 diabetes patients.

Antigens of these TCRs are unknown. Sequenced material consisted of expressed TCRB transcripts (all of the isolated RNA was reverse transcribed). Here immunoSEQ multiplex PCR was the method, and the copy in TCRdb shows in-frame clones only, minus some. The sample lists some 160,000 clones; roughly 8% were seen once. The sequenced sample was central memory CD4+ T cells from blood. These TCRs come from a woman aged 18-30 years with type 1 diabetes.

The chain couples TRBV29-1 to TRBJ2-2; D ambiguous. V was clipped by 3 bases and J by 4 bases, with 9 bases between them. The CDR3 is 13 residues long. Germline V gene data show CDR1 as SQVTM and CDR2 as ANQGSEA. The CDR3 region is CSVEFRITGELFF. CDR3 in DNA: TGCAGCGTTGAGTTTCGTATCACCGGGGAGCTGTTTTTT.

The chain joins TRBV10-3 to TRBJ1-1; weak D call: TRBD1 (6 bases). CDR3 length equals 15 residues. Trimming cost V 3 bases and J 5 bases, with 16 bases left between them. Germline loops: CDR1 ENHRY, CDR2 SYGVKD. The CDR3 bases are TGTGCCATCAGTGATATCACCCAGGGGTTGACTGAAGCTTTCTTT. Protein: CAISDITQGLTEAFF.

The genes are TRBV18 and TRBJ2-2, with D possibly being TRBD1 (5 bases). V was clipped by 1 base and J by 6 bases, with 21 bases between them. The CDR3 is made up of 18 amino acids. Germline V gene data show CDR1 as KGHSH and CDR2 as LQKENI. The CDR3 loop reads CASSPLLRQGDFPGELFF. The CDR3 DNA is TGTGCCAGCTCACCACTGCTTCGGCAGGGCGATTTTCCCGGGGAGCTGTTTTTT.

This clone was seen only a few times. The gene calls are TRBV7-2 and TRBJ2-1; TRBD1 matches at 7 bases. CDR3 length: 15 amino acids. The germline V gene encodes CDR1 SGHTA and CDR2 FQGNSA. The V and J ends lost 1 base and 0 bases, in that order; junction bases with no gene match: 0. CDR3 residues: CASSLGTGSYNEQFF. CDR3 bases: TGTGCCAGCAGCTTAGGGACAGGCTCCTACAATGAGCAGTTCTTC. Looking up the rest from reference TRBV7-2 and TRBJ2-1 gives the full variable domain: GAGVSQSPSNKVTEKGKDVELRCDPISGHTALYWYRQSLGQGLEFLIYFQGNSAPDKSGLPSDRFSAERTGGSVSTLTIQRTQQEDSAVYLCASSLGTGSYNEQFFGPGTRLTVL.

There are a few counts of this clone. The V and J genes are TRBV7-2 and TRBJ1-2, with 8 bases lining up with TRBD1. The germline CDR1 and CDR2 sequences are SGHTA and FQGNSA. The CDR3 is made up of 15 amino acids. With V trimmed by 0 bases and J by 2 bases, 2 bases remained unmatched. The CDR3 reads CASSLAGQANYGYTF. CDR3 in DNA: TGTGCCAGCAGCTTAGCGGGACAGGCAAACTATGGCTACACCTTC.

Only a few counts were recorded for this clone. V is TRBV2 and J is TRBJ1-5; D is perhaps TRBD1 (6 bases). The V gene's germline CDR1 is SNHLY and CDR2 FYNNEI. V lost 7 bases, J lost 6 bases, and 16 bases lay in between. The CDR3 consists of 14 residues. The CDR3 protein is CASTYRDSGQPQHF. CDR3 DNA: TGTGCCAGCACCTACAGGGATTCAGGTCAGCCCCAGCATTTT.

This clone showed up just a few times. V usage is TRBV20-1 and J usage is TRBJ1-2, with unresolved D. Per germline, CDR1 DFQATT and CDR2 SNEGSKA (reference sequence). The CDR3 runs to 10 residues. V shed 6 bases and J shed 8 bases, with 10 bases lying between them. In DNA, the CDR3 is TGCAGTGCCCCAGCGGAAGGCTACACCTTC. This encodes CSAPAEGYTF.

Of note for this clone: In the same sample, other DNA sequences code for this CDR3. V and J are TRBV11-2 and TRBJ2-5, with 9 bases aligning to TRBD1. Germline trimming cut 5 bases from V and 5 bases from J; bases unmatched to any gene: 9. CDR3 size: 15 residues. Germline V gene data show CDR1 as SGHAT and CDR2 as FQNNGV. Here the CDR3 reads CASSPSTGGGETQYF. The CDR3 nucleotides read TGTGCCAGCAGCCCCTCGACAGGGGGAGGCGAGACCCAGTACTTC.